The entry below gives a single T cell receptor (beta chain) sequence along with its context. The antigen is not known. This sample was taken from a study of T cell repertoires in cytomegalovirus infection. The wider study: HLA-B-restricted CMV epitopes that are well studied, plus recently identified HLA-C-restricted ones, were used by the study. A matching HLA type, together with CMV infection, was signaled by public TCR beta signatures. Study outcomes and limitations: HLA-C-restricted, CMV-specific TCR beta clonotypes were dominant ex vivo.

From the reads, TCRdb called clonotypes with MiXCR, one entry per CDR3 protein. The data contain approximately 910,000 distinct CDR3 sequences, roughly a third of them seen just once; the ten biggest clones take up about an eighth. The source is a human donor in good health (CMV status not recorded). Some clones in this sample may be carry-over from other donors' samples. Source: cultured CD8+ T cells from PBMCs, taken from culture after CMV antigen stimulation.

The CDR3 sequence is CVTQTERGELFF. CDR3 nucleotides: TGTGTCACCCAGACAGAGCGCGGGGAGCTGTTTTTT. This chain uses TRBV10-3 with TRBJ2-2; weak D call: TRBD1 (5 bases). CDR1 is ENHRY and CDR2 is SYGVKD in the germline V gene. The CDR3 length is 12 residues.